The T cell receptor (beta chain) under discussion was sequenced for a study of graft-versus-host responses after intestinal transplantation. General observations from the study: GvH clones turned up in recipient marrow; some had shown up first in ileum or blood.

Libraries were prepared by immunoSEQ multiplex PCR; TCRdb keeps only in-frame clonotypes and omits some of them. Here the sample spans about 70,000 clones, 84% being singletons. Trimming took 2 bases from V and 5 from J, leaving 15 bases between them. This CDR3 comprises 16 residues. CDR1 is MGHDK, CDR2 SYGVNS, per germline. Notes on this clone: Its specificity is unknown.

The chain has TRBV25-1 and TRBJ1-4; no clear D. This receptor was obtained from a human donor who was the organ donor for an intestinal transplant. This sample comprised unstimulated CD4+ T cells sorted from spleen or lymph node cells, obtained before transplant. The CDR3 sequence: CASSELQVTPNEKLFF. The CDR3 coding sequence is TGTGCCAGCAGTGAACTCCAGGTTACCCCGAATGAAAAACTGTTTTTT.